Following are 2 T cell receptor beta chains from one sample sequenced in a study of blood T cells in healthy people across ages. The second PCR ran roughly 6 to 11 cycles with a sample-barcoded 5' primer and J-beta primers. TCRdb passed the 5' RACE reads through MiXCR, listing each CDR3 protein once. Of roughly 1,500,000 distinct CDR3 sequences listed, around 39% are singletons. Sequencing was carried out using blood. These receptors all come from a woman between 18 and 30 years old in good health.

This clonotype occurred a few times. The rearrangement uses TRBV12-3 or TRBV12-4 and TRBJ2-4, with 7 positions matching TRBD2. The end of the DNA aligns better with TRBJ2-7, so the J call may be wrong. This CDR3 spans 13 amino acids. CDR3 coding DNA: TGTGCCAGCAGTAAACAGCGGGGTCTCGAGCAGTACTTC. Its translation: CASSKQRGLEQYF.

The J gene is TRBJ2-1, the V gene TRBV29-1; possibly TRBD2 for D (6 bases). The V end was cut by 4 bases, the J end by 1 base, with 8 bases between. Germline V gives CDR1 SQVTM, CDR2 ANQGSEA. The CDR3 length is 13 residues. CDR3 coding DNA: TGCAGCGTTGCCGGAGGGTCCTACAATGAGCAGTTCTTC. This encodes CSVAGGSYNEQFF.